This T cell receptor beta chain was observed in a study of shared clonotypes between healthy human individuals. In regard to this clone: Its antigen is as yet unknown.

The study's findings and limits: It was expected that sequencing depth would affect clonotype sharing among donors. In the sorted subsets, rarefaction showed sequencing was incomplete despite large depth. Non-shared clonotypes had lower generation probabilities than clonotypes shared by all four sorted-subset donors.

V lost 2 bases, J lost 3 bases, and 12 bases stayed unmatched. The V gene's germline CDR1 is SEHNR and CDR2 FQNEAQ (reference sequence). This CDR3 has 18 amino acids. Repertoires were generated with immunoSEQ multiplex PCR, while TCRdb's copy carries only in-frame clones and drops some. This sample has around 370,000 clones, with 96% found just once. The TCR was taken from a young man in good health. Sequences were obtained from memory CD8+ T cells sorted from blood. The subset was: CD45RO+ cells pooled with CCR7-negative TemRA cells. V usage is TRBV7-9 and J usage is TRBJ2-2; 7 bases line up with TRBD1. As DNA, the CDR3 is TGTGCCAGCAGCTTATTGCCCGGGACAGAGGGGTACACCGGGGAGCTGTTTTTT. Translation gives CASSLLPGTEGYTGELFF. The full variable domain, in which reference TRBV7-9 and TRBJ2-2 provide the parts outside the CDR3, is DTGVSQNPRHKITKRGQNVTFRCDPISEHNRLYWYRQTLGQGPEFLTYFQNEAQLEKSRLLSDRFSAERPKGSFSTLEIQRTEQGDSAMYLCASSLLPGTEGYTGELFFGEGSRLTVL.